This T cell receptor beta chain was obtained from a study of blood T cell repertoires in COVID-19. Whole-study context: Samples representing acute and convalescent COVID-19 were sourced from the United States, Italy and Spain.

Only in-frame clones appear in the TCRdb table, and some are missing; sequencing was by immunoSEQ multiplex PCR. The data hold about 330,000 clones, with 85% to 90% observed a single time. Germline CDR1 and CDR2: MDHEN and SYDVKM. The V and J ends lost 2 bases and 7 bases, in that order; junction bases with no gene match: 10. The CDR3 covers 17 residues. The clonotype was recovered from a woman aged 50 to 60 with active or convalescent COVID-19. J is TRBJ1-4 and V is TRBV28, with 10 bases aligning to TRBD1. The specimen sequenced was peripheral blood. CDR3 sequence: CASSLRDRGLLGEKLFF. The DNA of the CDR3 is TGTGCCAGCAGTTTAAGGGACAGGGGACTTTTGGGTGAAAAACTGTTTTTT.